These 19 T cell receptor beta chains were sequenced from one sample in a study of shared clonotypes between healthy human individuals (TCRdb year 2020). Libraries came from the immunoSEQ multiplex PCR assay. Imported from immuneACCESS, the table was reduced by TCRdb to in-frame sequences with V and J called. These copies leave out some clones; in studies compared against another copy, an unresolved V gene accounts for under half, and the cause of the remainder is not known. Present in this sample are 600,000 to 700,000 clones, around 73% of which were seen just once. The top ten clones comprise roughly 1.9% of the sample. Sequencing was carried out using memory CD4+ T cells sorted from blood. Explained via the paper, the cell subset or site label denotes: CD45RA-negative fraction. The receptors here all came from a woman in her 30s in good health.

This clone was picked up one time. Other DNA sequences within the sample encode an identical CDR3. V usage is TRBV5-1 and J usage is TRBJ2-2; TRBD1 agrees at 7 bases. Germline CDR1 is SGHRS and CDR2 is YFSETQ. The V segment lost 4 bases and the J segment 4 bases; nucleotides outside the gene matches: 4. This CDR3 comprises 14 residues. For the CDR3, the DNA is TGCGCCAGCAGCCCGGGGACAGTCACCGGGGAGCTGTTTTTT. Translating gives CASSPGTVTGELFF.

This chain links TRBV30 with TRBJ1-2, with TRBD1 identical over 8 bases. Looked up from germline, CDR1 is GTSNPN and CDR2 is SVGIG (reference sequence). V shed 4 bases, J shed 4 bases, and the junction held 20 bases outside the gene matches. The CDR3 is made up of 18 amino acids. CDR3 loop: CAWIGSSAGGALGYGYTF. The DNA for the CDR3 is TGTGCCTGGATAGGGAGCTCGGCAGGGGGCGCTTTGGGCTATGGCTACACCTTC.

This clone was counted many times. Other DNA sequences of this sample code for an identical CDR3. This chain links TRBV5-4 with TRBJ2-1, with 11 bases that match TRBD2. The J segment lost 7 bases and the V segment lost 2 bases, leaving 5 bases of the junction unmatched. Germline lookup yields CDR1 SGHNT and CDR2 YYREEE (reference sequence). The CDR3 has 15 residues. CDR3 protein: CASSFGASGGNEQFF. The CDR3 coding sequence is TGTGCCAGCAGCTTTGGGGCTAGCGGGGGGAATGAGCAGTTCTTC.

This clone has more than one count but fewer than ten. The rearrangement links TRBV30 to TRBJ2-7, with D perhaps TRBD1 (6 bases). Trimming took off 2 bases at V and 5 bases at J, with 16 bases between the two ends. CDR1 is GTSNPN, CDR2 SVGIG, per germline (reference sequence). The CDR3 spans 14 residues. The CDR3 here is CAWSSGVLTDEQYF. CDR3 coding DNA: TGTGCCTGGAGTTCAGGGGTTTTGACCGACGAGCAGTACTTC.

This chain links TRBV2 with TRBJ1-3, with D perhaps matching TRBD1 (5 bases). This CDR3 contains 13 residues. Trimming removed 9 bases at V and 6 bases at J, with 15 bases between. The germline V gene encodes CDR1 SNHLY and CDR2 FYNNEI. Here the CDR3 DNA reads TGTGCCAGTTCGCGGGACTACAAAAACACCATATATTTT. Its translation is CASSRDYKNTIYF.

V gene TRBV5-6 combines with J gene TRBJ2-5; no definite D call. CDR3 length equals 16 residues. Trimming cost V 1 base and J 5 bases, with 18 bases left between them. The germline V gene encodes CDR1 SGHDT and CDR2 YYEEEE. The CDR3: CASSLKARPSKETQYF. In DNA, the CDR3 is TGTGCCAGCAGCTTGAAAGCCAGGCCATCGAAGGAGACCCAGTACTTC.

The DNA for the CDR3 is TGTGCCAGTAATACCCCTTCGGGTAGCAATCAGCCCCAGCATTTT. It specifies CASNTPSGSNQPQHF. The gene calls are TRBV19 and TRBJ1-5; no clear D. Trimming cost V 7 bases and J 0 bases, with 13 bases left between them. There are 15 residues in the CDR3. The germline CDR1 and CDR2 sequences are LNHDA and SQIVND (reference sequence).

The chain recombines TRBV16 with TRBJ2-7; 9 bases fit TRBD1. J lost 7 bases, V lost 4 bases, and 11 bases had no gene match. The CDR3 extends over 15 amino acids. CDR1 and CDR2 from the germline V gene are KGHSY and FQNENV. The CDR3 bases are TGTGCCAGCAGCCCCCGGGACAGGGATCTGGGTGAGCAGTACTTC. Its translation is CASSPRDRDLGEQYF.

The chain is built from TRBV6-1 and TRBJ1-5; D is unresolved. Trimming cost V 6 bases and J 0 bases, with 3 bases left between them. Germline CDR1 is MNHNS and CDR2 is SASEGT. The CDR3 extends over 12 amino acids. CDR3 residues: CASRHSNQPQHF. The CDR3, as DNA: TGTGCCAGCAGACATAGCAATCAGCCCCAGCATTTT.

The chain uses TRBV4-1 and TRBJ1-3; 8 positions match TRBD1. Germline V CDR1 and CDR2: MGHRA, YSYEKL. V was pared by 1 base and J by 7 bases, with 6 bases of the junction left unmatched. The CDR3 loop spans 15 amino acids. DNA for the CDR3: TGCGCCAGCAGCCAAGGAATACAGGGGGAGAACACCATATATTTT. This sequence encodes CASSQGIQGENTIYF.

This clone showed up just once. J is TRBJ2-7 and V is TRBV2; a possible D gene is TRBD2 (6 bases). Germline V gene sequence: CDR1 SNHLY, CDR2 FYNNEI. This CDR3 spans 14 amino acids. V lost 6 bases, J lost 3 bases, and 15 bases lay in between. CDR3 amino acids: CASRTTRDDYEQYF. CDR3 nucleotides: TGTGCCAGCAGGACGACGCGGGACGACTACGAGCAGTACTTC.

V is TRBV6-5 and J is TRBJ2-3; 9 bases line up with TRBD2. Trimming at V came to 4 bases and at J to 8 bases, leaving 7 bases not matched to a gene. Germline lookup yields CDR1 MNHEY and CDR2 SVGAGI. This CDR3 spans 14 amino acids. The CDR3 is CASSWTRTSVTQYF. Here the CDR3 DNA reads TGTGCCAGCAGTTGGACCAGGACTAGCGTTACGCAGTATTTT.

The chain carries TRBV19 and TRBJ2-7, with a possible D match to TRBD1 (6 bases). The V gene lost 6 bases and the J gene lost 3 bases, with 15 bases spanning the gap. CDR1 and CDR2 from the germline V gene are LNHDA and SQIVND (reference sequence). The CDR3 is made up of 14 amino acids. Here the CDR3 DNA reads TGTGCCAGTAGCTCAGGGACAAGGGGCTACGAGCAGTACTTC. Its protein is CASSSGTRGYEQYF.

V and J are TRBV4-1 and TRBJ2-5; D is uncertain. The J call may be incorrect, as the DNA end agrees better with TRBJ2-7. This CDR3 comprises 14 residues. Germline V gene lookup returns CDR1 MGHRA and CDR2 YSYEKL. The CDR3 reads CASSQAEASYEQYF. As DNA, the CDR3 is TGCGCCAGCAGCCAAGCCGAGGCGTCCTACGAGCAGTACTTC.

This clone has just a few counts. This rearrangement joins TRBV5-4 to TRBJ2-3; 15 positions agree with TRBD2. The trim removed 3 bases at V and 0 bases at J, leaving 5 bases unmatched. Looked up from germline, CDR1 is SGHNT and CDR2 is YYREEE (reference sequence). There are 18 residues in the CDR3. The CDR3 nucleotides read TGTGCCAGCAGCTCGGGACTAGCGGGAGGTCTTAGCACAGATACGCAGTATTTT. As protein: CASSSGLAGGLSTDTQYF.

The chain employs TRBV11-2 and TRBJ2-1, with D perhaps TRBD2 (5 bases). Trimming cost V 6 bases and J 4 bases, with 19 bases left between them. The CDR3 has 16 residues. Germline lookup yields CDR1 SGHAT and CDR2 FQNNGV. CDR3 protein: CASRQLWERTYNEQFF. The DNA for the CDR3 is TGTGCCAGCAGGCAACTCTGGGAGCGGACGTACAATGAGCAGTTCTTC.

In regard to this clone: Distinct nucleotide sequences in the sample also encode this CDR3. This chain joins TRBV10-1 and TRBJ1-1; TRBD1 might be the D (6 bases). Germline V lookup: CDR1 WNHNN, CDR2 SYGVQD (reference sequence). The CDR3 extends over 13 amino acids. V was pared by 6 bases and J by 1 base, with 9 bases between. The CDR3 region has the DNA TGCGCCAGCAGCGAGACAGGGAACACTGAAGCTTTCTTT. This translates into CASSETGNTEAFF.

The chain's CDR3 is CASSPTSGFYEQYF. CDR3 nucleotide sequence: TGTGCCAGCAGCCCGACAAGTGGCTTCTACGAGCAGTACTTC. This chain links TRBV7-6 with TRBJ2-7; no firm D call. Trimming pared 5 bases from V and 3 bases from J, leaving 14 bases between. The CDR3 loop spans 14 amino acids. CDR1 is SGHVS, CDR2 FNYEAQ, per germline. Complete variable domain (other parts from reference TRBV7-6 and TRBJ2-7): GAGVSQSPRYKVTKRGQDVALRCDPISGHVSLYWYRQALGQGPEFLTYFNYEAQQDKSGLPNDRFSAERPEGSISTLTIQRTEQRDSAMYRCASSPTSGFYEQYFGPGTRLTVT.

This clone was detected only once. The rearrangement links TRBV27 to TRBJ1-2, with D possibly being TRBD1 (6 bases). There are 15 residues in the CDR3. Germline assignment: CDR1 MNHEY and CDR2 SMNVEV (reference sequence). The V end lost 5 bases, the J end lost 4 bases, and 17 bases lay between the germline ends. The DNA of the CDR3 is TGTGCCAGCAGTCCGCCCAAAGACAGGAGCTATGGCTACACCTTC. Protein product: CASSPPKDRSYGYTF.